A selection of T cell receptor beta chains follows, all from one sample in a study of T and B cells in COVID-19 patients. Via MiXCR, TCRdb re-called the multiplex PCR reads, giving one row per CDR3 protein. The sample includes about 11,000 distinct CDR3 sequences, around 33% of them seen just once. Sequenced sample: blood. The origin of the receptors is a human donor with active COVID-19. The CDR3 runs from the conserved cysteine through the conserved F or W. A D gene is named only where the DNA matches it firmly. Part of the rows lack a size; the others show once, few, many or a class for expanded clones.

TGTGCCAGTAGTGGGGGACTAGCGGGGGCCCCTAACACAGATACGCAGTATTTT	CASSGGLAGAPNTDTQYF	TRBV19	once	TRBJ2-3	TRBD2
TGTGCCAGTGGTCAGACAGCGAACACTGAAGCTTTCTTT	CASGQTANTEAFF	TRBV19	.	TRBJ1-1	.
TGTGCCAGCAGTTCTGAGCGTAGGGGCTACAATGAGCAGTTCTTC	CASSSERRGYNEQFF	TRBV12-3/TRBV12-4	medium-sized	TRBJ2-1	.
TGTGCCAGCACACGAGCGGGGGCCTTTTACAATGAGCAGTTCTTC	CASTRAGAFYNEQFF	TRBV6-2/TRBV6-3	.	TRBJ2-1	TRBD2
TGTGCCAGCAGCGAGACTAGCGGGGCCGACGAGCAGTACTTC	CASSETSGADEQYF	TRBV6-5	medium-sized	TRBJ2-7	TRBD2
TGTGCCCTGGGGGCGGGGGGGCCCTACAATGAGCAGTTCTTC	CALGAGGPYNEQFF	TRBV12-3/TRBV12-4	few	TRBJ2-1	TRBD2
TGTGCCAGTAGTGCGGGACTAGCCACAGATACGCAGTATTTT	CASSAGLATDTQYF	TRBV19	medium-sized	TRBJ2-3	TRBD2
TGTGCCTGGAGTTTATTCCGGACCTCCCAAGAGACCCAGTACTTC	CAWSLFRTSQETQYF	TRBV30	few	TRBJ2-5	.
TGTGCCATCAGTGAGTCGGGCACTAGTTACGGGGAGCTGTTTTTT	CAISESGTSYGELFF	TRBV10-3	.	TRBJ2-2	.
TGTGCCAGCAGCTCCGGGCCTCGGGGGGCCCTCCACTTT	CASSSGPRGALHF	TRBV13	medium-sized	TRBJ1-6	.
TGTGCCAGCAGCTGGGACAGGGTGTGGACCAATGAGCAGTTCTTC	CASSWDRVWTNEQFF	TRBV27	.	TRBJ2-1	TRBD1
TGCAGTGCTAGAGGTCCGGGACACGGAGGTACCGGGGAGCTGTTTTTT	CSARGPGHGGTGELFF	TRBV20-1	.	TRBJ2-2	.
TGTGCCAGCAGGCCTCCGGGACCCCTGGCCGAGACCCAGTACTTC	CASRPPGPLAETQYF	TRBV12-3/TRBV12-4	few	TRBJ2-5	.
TGCGCCAGCAGCGATACCGGGAAGCTAGAGAACACCATATATTTT	CASSDTGKLENTIYF	TRBV5-6	.	TRBJ1-3	.
TGCAGTGCTAAAAAGCGGGGGTTCTACAATGAGCAGTTCTTC	CSAKKRGFYNEQFF	TRBV20-1	few	TRBJ2-1	TRBD2
TGTGCCAGCAGCCAAGTGTTTACCGGGGAGCTGTTTTTT	CASSQVFTGELFF	TRBV14	.	TRBJ2-2	.
TGTGCCAGCTCACGCGACCAGCAAGAGACCCAGTACTTC	CASSRDQQETQYF	TRBV18	.	TRBJ2-5	.
TGTGCCACCAGTGATTGGAGGAAAACGGGAAACACCGGGGAGCTGTTTTTT	CATSDWRKTGNTGELFF	TRBV24-1	few	TRBJ2-2	.
TGCGCCAGCAGCTTGGTCGGTACAGATACGCAGTATTTT	CASSLVGTDTQYF	TRBV5-1	.	TRBJ2-3	.
TGTGCCAGCTCACAAACTGCCCCGGAGCGCCCCCAACCCTATGGCTACACCTTC	CASSQTAPERPQPYGYTF	TRBV18	.	TRBJ1-2	.
TGTGCCAGCAGTTTAACAGAGATCCAAGAGACCCAGTACTTC	CASSLTEIQETQYF	TRBV6-2/TRBV6-3	medium-sized	TRBJ2-5	.
TGTGCCAGCTCGACGACAGCCCTCTCTGGAAACACCATATATTTT	CASSTTALSGNTIYF	TRBV6-1	few	TRBJ1-3	.
TGCAGCGTCGAGGTCAAAAACATTCAGTACTTC	CSVEVKNIQYF	TRBV29-1	medium-sized	TRBJ2-4	.
TGTGCCAGTAGTAGCCGGTGGGGGGACACTGAAGCTTTCTTT	CASSSRWGDTEAFF	TRBV19	few	TRBJ1-1	.
TGTGCCAGCAGCGTAACCCTAAGGGGCACAGATACGCAGTATTTT	CASSVTLRGTDTQYF	TRBV11-1	.	TRBJ2-3	.
TGTGCCAGTAGTGAATTCCGGGACAGAAATCAGCCCCAGCATTTT	CASSEFRDRNQPQHF	TRBV19	few	TRBJ1-5	TRBD1
TGTGCCAGTAGTGGACAGGGACCCACAGATACGCAGTATTTT	CASSGQGPTDTQYF	TRBV19	medium-sized	TRBJ2-3	TRBD1
TGTGCCAGCAGGCTCGCCCCCACGTTCGGGCAGCGGTTTATCAATTCACCCCTCCACTTT	CASRLAPTFGQRFINSPLHF	TRBV5-6	once	TRBJ1-6	.
TGTGCCATCAGTGATGCAACCCTTGGATCTGGGACTGAAGCTTTCTTT	CAISDATLGSGTEAFF	TRBV10-3	.	TRBJ1-1	.
TGCAGCGCAAAACAAGAGACCCAGTACTTC	CSAKQETQYF	TRBV29-1	medium-sized	TRBJ2-5	.
TGCGCCAGCAGACGAACAGGGGGCGGCGATACGCAGTATTTT	CASRRTGGGDTQYF	TRBV10-2	few	TRBJ2-3	TRBD1
TGCAGTGCTCAAAGTCCGACAGCCAACAATGAGCAGTTCTTC	CSAQSPTANNEQFF	TRBV20-1	.	TRBJ2-1	.
TGCGCCAGCGGACCTTCGGGTAACCAAGAGACCCAGTACTTC	CASGPSGNQETQYF	TRBV5-1	few	TRBJ2-5	.
TGTGCCAGCAGTTTCGGGGGGTGGCAGACGAACACCGGGGAGCTGTTTTTT	CASSFGGWQTNTGELFF	TRBV12-3/TRBV12-4	medium-sized	TRBJ2-2	TRBD2
TGTGCCAGCAGTGTGGGGTTGAGTGGCTCCTACAATGAGCAGTTCTTC	CASSVGLSGSYNEQFF	TRBV6-1	few	TRBJ2-1	.
TGTGCCAGCAGCCCCCGGACAGGCCCCCCCATTCAGTACTTC	CASSPRTGPPIQYF	TRBV27	.	TRBJ2-4	TRBD1
TGTGCCAGCAAACTGGATACGCTCAATTCACCCCTCCACTTT	CASKLDTLNSPLHF	TRBV6-5	.	TRBJ1-6	.
TGTGCCAGCAGTGACCCGGGGACTAGCGGGGTGGATACGCAGTATTTT	CASSDPGTSGVDTQYF	TRBV6-4	.	TRBJ2-3	TRBD2
TGTGCCACCAGCAGGACGTTCAGGGTTCAGCCCCAGCATTTT	CATSRTFRVQPQHF	TRBV15	few	TRBJ1-5	.
TGTGCCAGTAGTGGTATTACAGGGGGCGGAAACACTGAAGCTTTCTTT	CASSGITGGGNTEAFF	TRBV19	.	TRBJ1-1	TRBD1
TGCAGTGCCAAAGACGAAGGGACTAGCATCGAGACCCAGTACTTC	CSAKDEGTSIETQYF	TRBV20-1	.	TRBJ2-5	TRBD2
TGTGCCAGCAGCTTATCAGGGGGTCGCTATGGCTACACCTTC	CASSLSGGRYGYTF	TRBV11-1	.	TRBJ1-2	TRBD1
TGTGCCAGCAGCCTCAACGGCAAGCCTTCAACTAATGAAAAACTGTTTTTT	CASSLNGKPSTNEKLFF	TRBV6-5	.	TRBJ1-4	.
TGTGCCAGCAGCCTTAGCGTACTCGGGGAGCTGTTTTTT	CASSLSVLGELFF	TRBV7-9	.	TRBJ2-2	.
TGTGCCAGCAGTTACGGGGGGACACACACCACCTACGAGCAGTACTTC	CASSYGGTHTTYEQYF	TRBV6-5	medium-sized	TRBJ2-7	.
TGTGCCAGCAGCCTCCGGACAGGGGGACACGAAAAACTGTTTTTT	CASSLRTGGHEKLFF	TRBV5-6	.	TRBJ1-4	TRBD1
TGTGCCAGCTCACCCCCATCCGGTTACTGGGGGACCACTGAAGCTTTCTTT	CASSPPSGYWGTTEAFF	TRBV18	few	TRBJ1-1	.
TGTGCCAGCAGCTCGACAGGGGGCCTCCTCTATGGCTACACCTTC	CASSSTGGLLYGYTF	TRBV5-4	.	TRBJ1-2	TRBD1
TGTGCCACCAGTGAAGTACAGGGAACTGGAAATGAGCAGTTCTTC	CATSEVQGTGNEQFF	TRBV24-1	.	TRBJ2-1	.
TGTGCCAGCAGCTTAAGGACTAGCGGGGGGGCCAGAACCGGGGAGCTGTTTTTT	CASSLRTSGGARTGELFF	TRBV5-5	.	TRBJ2-2	TRBD2
TGTGCCAGCAGTTATCCCGGGCTAGCCTACAATGAGCAGTTCTTC	CASSYPGLAYNEQFF	TRBV6-2/TRBV6-3	.	TRBJ2-1	.
TGTGCCAGCAGCTTCGACAGTGGCGGCACCACAGATACGCAGTATTTT	CASSFDSGGTTDTQYF	TRBV7-3	.	TRBJ2-3	.
TGTGTCAGTAGTATTCAAGGCCGCCCTCTCTATGGCTACACCTTC	CVSSIQGRPLYGYTF	TRBV19	few	TRBJ1-2	.
TGTGCCAGCAGTTGGTCAGTTGGGCTGGGGGCTTACAATGAGCAGTTCTTC	CASSWSVGLGAYNEQFF	TRBV12-3/TRBV12-4	few	TRBJ2-1	.